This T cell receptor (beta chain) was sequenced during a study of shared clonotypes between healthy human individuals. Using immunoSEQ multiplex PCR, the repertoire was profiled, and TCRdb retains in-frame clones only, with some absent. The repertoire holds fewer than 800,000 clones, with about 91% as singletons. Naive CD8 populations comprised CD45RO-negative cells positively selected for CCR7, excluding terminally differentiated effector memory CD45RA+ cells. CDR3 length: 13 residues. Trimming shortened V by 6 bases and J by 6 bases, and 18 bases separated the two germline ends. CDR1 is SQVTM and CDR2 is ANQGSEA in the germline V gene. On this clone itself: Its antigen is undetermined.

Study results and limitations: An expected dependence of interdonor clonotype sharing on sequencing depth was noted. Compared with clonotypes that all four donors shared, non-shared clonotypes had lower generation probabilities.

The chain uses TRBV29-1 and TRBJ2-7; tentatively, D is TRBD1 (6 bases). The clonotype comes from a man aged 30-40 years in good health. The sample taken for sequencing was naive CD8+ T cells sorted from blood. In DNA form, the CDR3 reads TGCAGCGTCACAGGGACATTACACGGCGAGCAGTACTTC. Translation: CSVTGTLHGEQYF.